This T cell receptor beta chain was sequenced during a study of shared clonotypes between healthy human individuals. Study-wide background: Each donor contributed plates that comprised three CD4 naive, three CD4 memory, two CD8 naive and one CD8 memory.

Overall study findings and caveats: A handful of donors showed sharing of approximately 5% of naive CD4 clonotypes.

CDR1 and CDR2 (germline): KGHSH, LQKENI. The CDR3 covers 13 residues. The V and J ends lost 3 bases and 5 bases, in that order; junction bases with no gene match: 3. This clone was counted once. The antigen remains unidentified. Different DNA sequences within this sample yield the same CDR3. Splitting of each subset's genomic DNA was done evenly across several immunoSEQ plates. Libraries were prepared by immunoSEQ multiplex PCR; TCRdb keeps only in-frame clonotypes and omits some of them. The sample lists under 2.5 million clones; approximately 90% were seen once. The sequencing input was naive CD4+ T cells from PBMCs. As for subset: CD45RA+ positively selected. V usage is TRBV18 and J usage is TRBJ2-5; 7 nucleotides line up with TRBD2. The TCR originated in a man between 18 and 29 years old in good health. Some clones in this sample may be carry-over from other donors' samples. CDR3 nucleotides: TGTGCCAGCTCACCGGGCGGGAGTGAGACCCAGTACTTC. It encodes CASSPGGSETQYF.